These 6 T cell receptor beta chains share one sample of origin, sequenced in a study of CD4 T cells in relation to SARS-CoV-2 and coronaviruses. Profiling relied on immunoSEQ multiplex PCR, and the TCRdb table lists in-frame clones only, not all of them. Here the sample spans just under 20,000 clones, roughly four fifths being singletons. Unexposed donor CD4+ T cells date from 2011-2018, before the COVID-19 pandemic. The cells were cultured for 10 days before CD4+ T cells were isolated. These receptors have no identified antigens. The specimen sequenced was CD4+ T cells from PBMCs, cultured in vitro. Every receptor here comes from a human donor in good health.

This clone occurred a few times. J is TRBJ2-1 and V is TRBV9, with TRBD2 matching 14 bases. The CDR3 contains 17 residues. Germline CDR1 reads SGDLS; CDR2 reads YYNGEE. Losses at the gene ends were 4 bases for V and 4 bases for J; bases not matched to a gene: 7. The chain's CDR3 is CASSPQTSGRAYNEQFF. Written as DNA, the CDR3 is TGTGCCAGCAGCCCCCAGACTAGCGGGAGGGCTTACAATGAGCAGTTCTTC.

This clone was counted between two and nine times. The V and J genes are TRBV19 and TRBJ1-2; D gene uncertain. The V and J ends lost 3 bases and 3 bases respectively, with 11 bases between them. Germline-derived CDR1 and CDR2 are LNHDA and SQIVND (reference sequence). This CDR3 spans 14 amino acids. The CDR3 bases are TGTGCCAGTAGTATGGGTGGCGGCTACTATGGCTACACCTTC. Protein sequence: CASSMGGGYYGYTF.

V and J are TRBV11-2 and TRBJ2-5; D remains ambiguous. Trimming pared 5 bases from V and 3 bases from J, leaving 16 bases between. CDR3 size: 15 residues. Germline V CDR1 and CDR2: SGHAT, FQNNGV. CDR3 in DNA: TGTGCCAGCAGCCCCCAAGGTGGGCGAGAAGAGACCCAGTACTTC. Its translation is CASSPQGGREETQYF.

V and J are TRBV14 and TRBJ1-4; 9 bases align to TRBD1. Germline loops: CDR1 SGHDN, CDR2 FVKESK. V lost 4 bases, J lost 7 bases, and 10 bases stayed unmatched. CDR3 size: 16 residues. CDR3 residues: CASSPIRGTGFEKLFF. In DNA form, the CDR3 reads TGTGCCAGCAGCCCCATAAGGGGGACAGGGTTTGAAAAACTGTTTTTT.

CDR3 nucleotide sequence: TGTGCCAGCTCACCCTCCGGGACAGGGGGTTTGGAGACCCAGTACTTC. Translating gives CASSPSGTGGLETQYF. The V call is TRBV18, the J call TRBJ2-5; TRBD1 matches 11 bases. Germline V gene lookup returns CDR1 KGHSH and CDR2 LQKENI. This CDR3 is 16 amino acids long. The J segment lost 5 bases and the V segment lost 3 bases, leaving 8 bases of the junction unmatched. The full variable domain, its missing parts supplied by reference TRBV18 and TRBJ2-5, is NAGVMQNPRHLVRRRGQEARLRCSPMKGHSHVYWYRQLPEEGLKFMVYLQKENIIDESGMPKERFSAEFPKEGPSILRIQQVVRGDSAAYFCASSPSGTGGLETQYFGPGTRLLVL.

The sample holds one count of this clone. This chain uses TRBV3-1 (or the pseudogene TRBV3-2) with TRBJ1-2; no firm D call. The CDR3 is 14 amino acids. Trimming left V 0 bases short and J 4 bases short, with 9 bases between. Germline-derived CDR1 and CDR2 are LGHDT and YNNKEL (reference sequence). As DNA, the CDR3 is TGTGCCAGCAGCCAAGATCTAAGGAGCTATGGCTACACCTTC. Translated, it gives CASSQDLRSYGYTF.